This TCR beta chain was found in a study of beta chain features in type 1 diabetes. Germline CDR1 is SGHNT and CDR2 is YYREEE (reference sequence). The CDR3 runs 14 residues. Trimming cost V 3 bases and J 1 base, with 10 bases left between them. Overall study findings and caveats: Sequencing used cDNA, and cells with high TCR expression could therefore be over-represented. When Type 1 diabetes patients were examined, their TCRB CDR3s proved moderately but significantly shorter in all four CD4+ subsets.

All of the isolated RNA was reverse transcribed, so expressed TCRB transcripts were sequenced. Clones were read by immunoSEQ multiplex PCR, and TCRdb kept only the in-frame ones, dropping some. The profile shows a few hundred thousand clones, more than 11% of them singletons. The table lists this clone with a few counts. Its antigen is unidentified. What was sequenced was naive CD4+ T cells from blood. The rearrangement links TRBV5-4 to TRBJ2-5; TRBD2 is a possible D gene (5 bases). This TCR was sampled from a man aged 30-40 years with type 1 diabetes. The CDR3 bases are TGTGCCAGCAGCTCACCGGGAATCCAAGAGACCCAGTACTTC. Its translation: CASSSPGIQETQYF.